This T cell receptor (beta chain) was captured by sequencing in a study of breast tumors, draining lymph nodes, adjacent tissues. Axillary draining lymph nodes of breast cancer patients supplied the node samples. One entry per CDR3 protein, called by TCRdb with MiXCR from the multiplex PCR reads. The table has roughly 120,000 distinct CDR3 sequences, just under 20% seen once. From germline, CDR1 is DFQATT and CDR2 SNEGSKA (reference sequence). V lost 2 bases to trimming and J lost 1 base, with 14 bases between them. This CDR3 spans 15 amino acids. This clonotype occurred many times. The chain uses TRBV20-1 and TRBJ2-5, with D perhaps TRBD1 or TRBD2 (6 bases each). Sequenced sample: axillary lymph node tissue. The sequence was collected from a female donor with breast cancer. Some clones in this sample may be carry-over from other donors' samples. The DNA for the CDR3 is TGCAGTGCTAGACTCTCGGGGGCGCCCCAAGAGACCCAGTACTTC. This gives the protein CSARLSGAPQETQYF.